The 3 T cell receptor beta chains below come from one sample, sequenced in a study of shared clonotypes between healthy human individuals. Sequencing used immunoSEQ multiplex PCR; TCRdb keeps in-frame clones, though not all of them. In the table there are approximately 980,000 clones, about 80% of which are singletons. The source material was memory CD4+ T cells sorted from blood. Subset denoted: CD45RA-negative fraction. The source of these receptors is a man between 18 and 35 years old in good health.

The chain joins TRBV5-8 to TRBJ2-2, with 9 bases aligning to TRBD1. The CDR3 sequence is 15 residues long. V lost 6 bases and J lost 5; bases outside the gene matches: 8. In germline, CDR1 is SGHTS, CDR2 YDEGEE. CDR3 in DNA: TGTGCCAGCAACGCCGGGACAGGGTGGACCGGGGAGCTGTTTTTT. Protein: CASNAGTGWTGELFF.

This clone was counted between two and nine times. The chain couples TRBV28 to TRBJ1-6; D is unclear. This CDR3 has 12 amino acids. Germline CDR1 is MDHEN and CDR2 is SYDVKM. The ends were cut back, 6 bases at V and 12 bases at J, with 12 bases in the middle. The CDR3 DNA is TGTGCCAGCAGCTTTGAGCCTTTACCCCTCCACTTT. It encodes CASSFEPLPLHF.

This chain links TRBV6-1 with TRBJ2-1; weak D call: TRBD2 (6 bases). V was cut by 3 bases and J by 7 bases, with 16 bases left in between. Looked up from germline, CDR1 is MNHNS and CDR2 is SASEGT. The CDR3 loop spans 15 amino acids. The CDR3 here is CASSDLASGKNEQFF. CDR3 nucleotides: TGTGCCAGCAGTGACCTAGCGAGTGGGAAAAATGAGCAGTTCTTC.